The next 22 T cell receptor beta chains were all read from a single sample in a study of blood T cell repertoires in COVID-19. Measured with immunoSEQ multiplex PCR; TCRdb has only the in-frame clones, and not every one. The sample includes roughly 50,000 clones, 90% to 95% of them seen just once. Material: peripheral blood. The receptors come from a woman aged 55 to 70 with active or convalescent COVID-19.

This clone turned up a few times. The chain is built from TRBV7-9 and TRBJ2-7; tentative D call: TRBD1 (5 bases). Germline loops: CDR1 SEHNR, CDR2 FQNEAQ (reference sequence). V lost 5 bases to trimming and J lost 4 bases, with 9 bases between them. The CDR3 has 12 amino acids. The CDR3 DNA sequence: TGTGCCAGCAGCCAGACAGATTACGAGCAGTACTTC. It is translated as CASSQTDYEQYF.

V gene TRBV18 combines with J gene TRBJ2-5, with no clear D. CDR1 and CDR2 from the germline V gene are KGHSH and LQKENI. Deletions cut 3 bases from V and 7 bases from J, with 9 bases between. The CDR3 consists of 12 residues. CDR3: CASSPLPGTQYF. The CDR3 nucleotides are TGTGCCAGCTCACCTTTACCGGGGACCCAGTACTTC.

This chain links TRBV4-3 with TRBJ2-5; 8 bases fit TRBD2. The CDR3 spans 17 residues. V dropped 0 bases and J dropped 4; count of bases not matched to a gene: 10. The V gene's germline CDR1 is LGHNA and CDR2 YSLEER. The CDR3 DNA sequence: TGCGCCAGCAGCCAAGATCTTAGCGGGAATGGGGTAGAGACCCAGTACTTC. Its protein product is CASSQDLSGNGVETQYF.

J is TRBJ2-1 and V is TRBV4-1, with 10 bases aligning to TRBD2. This CDR3 is 17 amino acids long. The germline V gene encodes CDR1 MGHRA and CDR2 YSYEKL. After removal of 3 bases from V and 6 bases from J, the junction contained 11 bases not matched to a gene. Here the CDR3 DNA reads TGCGCCAGCAGCCACACTGAGGGACTAGCGACCAGCAATGAGCAGTTCTTC. This encodes CASSHTEGLATSNEQFF.

J is TRBJ2-4 and V is TRBV27; the match to TRBD1 covers 9 bases. From germline, CDR1 is MNHEY and CDR2 SMNVEV (reference sequence). This CDR3 has 16 amino acids. Trimming cost V 3 bases and J 0 bases; bases outside gene matches: 3. The DNA for the CDR3 is TGTGCCAGCAGTTTTGGGACAGGGCTAGCCAAAAACATTCAGTACTTC. Amino acid sequence: CASSFGTGLAKNIQYF.

The rearrangement joins TRBV6-5 to TRBJ2-4; 10 nucleotides align to TRBD1. The CDR3 has 14 amino acids. Trimming removed 6 bases from V and 6 bases from J; junction bases left unmatched: 5. Germline CDR1 and CDR2: MNHEY and SVGAGI. The CDR3 here is CASSRRDRGNIQYF. The CDR3, as DNA: TGTGCCAGCAGCCGTCGGGACAGGGGAAACATTCAGTACTTC.

The J gene is TRBJ2-6, the V gene TRBV5-1; 7 bases are a match to TRBD1. This CDR3 has 16 amino acids. V was clipped by 5 bases and J by 0 bases; unmatched bases: 5. Germline V gene data show CDR1 as SGHRS and CDR2 as YFSETQ. The CDR3 sequence is CASSLTGSSGANVLTF. CDR3 nucleotides: TGCGCCAGCAGTTTGACAGGGTCCTCTGGGGCCAACGTCCTGACTTTC.

The J gene is TRBJ2-5, the V gene TRBV12-5; no clear D gene. CDR1 and CDR2 (germline): LGHNT, FRNRAP. The CDR3 has 14 residues. V shed 7 bases and J shed 4 bases, with 16 bases lying between them. This chain's CDR3 is CASAGPSPRETQYF. The CDR3 DNA reads TGTGCTAGTGCTGGGCCATCGCCACGAGAGACCCAGTACTTC.

This sequence joins TRBV5-1 and TRBJ1-1, with a weak D call TRBD1 (5 bases). V was trimmed by 4 bases and J by 0 bases, leaving 13 bases between them. Looked up from germline, CDR1 is SGHRS and CDR2 is YFSETQ. This CDR3 spans 15 amino acids. This CDR3 reads CASSRLRAMNTEAFF. The CDR3 DNA reads as TGCGCCAGCAGCAGACTCAGGGCAATGAACACTGAAGCTTTCTTT.

Written as DNA, the CDR3 is TGTGCCAGTAGTATTAACGGGGGTGGGAACACTGAAGCTTTCTTT. Translation gives CASSINGGGNTEAFF. The chain carries TRBV19 and TRBJ1-1; the D gene is possibly TRBD1 (5 bases). Trimming shortened V by 3 bases and J by 1 base, and 12 bases separated the two germline ends. Germline-derived CDR1 and CDR2 are LNHDA and SQIVND (reference sequence). CDR3 length: 15 residues.

The chain has TRBV27 and TRBJ1-1; no clear D gene. CDR1 is MNHEY and CDR2 is SMNVEV in the germline V gene (reference sequence). This CDR3 contains 18 residues. V was trimmed by 7 bases and J by 7 bases, leaving 31 bases between them. The CDR3 spells CASKQLREGLPLVREAFF. The CDR3 DNA sequence: TGTGCCAGCAAACAGCTCCGGGAGGGTCTCCCGCTTGTTCGTGAAGCTTTCTTT.

This clone has a handful of counts. The gene calls are TRBV28 and TRBJ1-5; D unclear. The germline CDR1 and CDR2 sequences are MDHEN and SYDVKM. CDR3 length: 14 residues. V was shortened by 8 bases and J by 0 bases, with 11 bases between the two germline ends. The CDR3: CASLPVYSNQPQHF. CDR3 nucleotide sequence: TGTGCCAGCCTCCCGGTCTATAGCAATCAGCCCCAGCATTTT. Looking up the rest from reference TRBV28 and TRBJ1-5 gives the full variable domain: DVKVTQSSRYLVKRTGEKVFLECVQDMDHENMFWYRQDPGLGLRLIYFSYDVKMKEKGDIPEGYSVSREKKERFSLILESASTNQTSMYLCASLPVYSNQPQHFGDGTRLSIL.

The chain combines TRBV7-3 with TRBJ1-2, with 7 positions matching TRBD1. The ends lost 5 bases at V and 3 bases at J; junction bases unmatched: 9. Germline values: CDR1 SGHTA, CDR2 FQGTGA. The CDR3 totals 15 residues. CDR3 DNA: TGTGCCAGCAGCCCCACACAGGGGCCCCACTATGGCTACACCTTC. This sequence encodes CASSPTQGPHYGYTF.

This chain uses TRBV10-2 with TRBJ1-1; D gene ambiguous. The CDR3 extends over 12 amino acids. Trimming left V 7 bases short and J 2 bases short, with 8 bases between. Germline V gene data show CDR1 as WSHSY and CDR2 as SAAADI. The CDR3 protein is CASTDSNTEAFF. The CDR3 region has the DNA TGCGCCAGCACCGATAGTAACACTGAAGCTTTCTTT.

The J gene is TRBJ1-2, the V gene TRBV11-2, with TRBD1 as a possible D gene (6 bases). The CDR3 is made up of 14 amino acids. Germline CDR1 and CDR2: SGHAT and FQNNGV. V lost 5 bases, J lost 4 bases, and 14 bases lay in between. CDR3 loop: CASSARGGVYGYTF. DNA for the CDR3: TGTGCCAGCAGCGCAAGAGGGGGAGTCTATGGCTACACCTTC. The whole variable domain, remainder taken from reference TRBV11-2 and TRBJ1-2, is EAGVAQSPRYKIIEKRQSVAFWCNPISGHATLYWYQQILGQGPKLLIQFQNNGVVDDSQLPKDRFSAERLKGVDSTLKIQPAKLEDSAVYLCASSARGGVYGYTFGSGTRLTVV.

The V call is TRBV9, the J call TRBJ1-4; TRBD1 is a possible D gene (6 bases). Germline CDR1 and CDR2: SGDLS and YYNGEE. The CDR3 length is 14 residues. V lost 4 bases to trimming and J lost 7 bases, with 14 bases between them. The DNA for the CDR3 is TGTGCCAGCAGCATCCGGGACAAAGCTGAAAAACTGTTTTTT. Translated, it gives CASSIRDKAEKLFF.

The V gene is TRBV3-1 (or the pseudogene TRBV3-2), the J gene TRBJ1-2; D may be TRBD1 (6 bases). CDR3 length: 14 residues. With 1 base removed from V and 7 bases from J, the gap between germline ends came to 13 bases. Per the germline V gene, CDR1 is LGHDT and CDR2 is YNNKEL (reference sequence). The CDR3 here is CASSQAGRGRGYTF. CDR3 nucleotides: TGTGCCAGCAGCCAAGCGGGCAGGGGCCGTGGCTACACCTTC.

V gene TRBV21-1 combines with J gene TRBJ1-3. TRBV21-1 corresponds to a pseudogene. CDR3 length: 16 amino acids. In DNA form, the CDR3 reads TGTGCCAGCAACCGCCGGGATCCTCGCATTGGAAACACCATATATTTT. Residues: CASNRRDPRIGNTIYF.

This clone was counted only a few times. The chain combines TRBV19 with TRBJ1-2; 7 positions agree with TRBD1. CDR1 and CDR2 from the germline V gene are LNHDA and SQIVND (reference sequence). The V and J ends lost 7 bases and 8 bases, in that order; junction bases with no gene match: 13. The CDR3 contains 14 residues. The CDR3 is CASKAPDRAKGYTF. The CDR3, as DNA: TGTGCCAGTAAAGCCCCTGACAGGGCGAAAGGCTACACCTTC. Using reference TRBV19 and TRBJ1-2 for the parts outside the CDR3, the full variable domain is DGGITQSPKYLFRKEGQNVTLSCEQNLNHDAMYWYRQDPGQGLRLIYYSQIVNDFQKGDIAEGYSVSREKKESFPLTVTSAQKNPTAFYLCASKAPDRAKGYTFGSGTRLTVV.

The genes are TRBV6-2 or TRBV6-3 and TRBJ2-7, with 12 nucleotides matching TRBD2. The CDR3 contains 19 residues. The germline gives CDR1 MNHEY, CDR2 SVGEGT. With V trimmed by 4 bases and J by 6 bases, 19 bases remained unmatched. DNA of the CDR3: TGTGCCAGCAGTTTTCCCTCCTTCCGGACTAGCGGGGAATATCCCGAGCAGTACTTC. Its protein product is CASSFPSFRTSGEYPEQYF.

The chain joins TRBV28 to TRBJ1-2; no reliable D call. CDR3 length: 13 amino acids. Trimming cost V 5 bases and J 6 bases, with 13 bases left between them. Germline lookup yields CDR1 MDHEN and CDR2 SYDVKM. The CDR3 nucleotides are TGTGCCAGCAGTCCAGGAGGGAGGGATGGCTACACCTTC. Translation gives CASSPGGRDGYTF.

The chain uses TRBV18 and TRBJ2-1, with 14 bases identical to TRBD2. Per germline, CDR1 KGHSH and CDR2 LQKENI. The CDR3 length is 16 residues. The trim removed 3 bases at V and 6 bases at J, leaving 4 bases unmatched. CDR3 coding DNA: TGTGCCAGCTCACCCCCGACTAGCGGGAGGGGCAATGAGCAGTTCTTC. Protein sequence: CASSPPTSGRGNEQFF.